This section outlines one T cell receptor beta chain sequence together with its context. Here the CDR3 omits its conserved ending phenylalanine or tryptophan, so a read error is the likely source. The sample comes from a study of CD8+CD57+ T cells in acquired aplastic anemia. Sequencing was done on patients that had shown CD8+CD57+ cell expansion by flow cytometry. Acquired aplastic anemia of severe grade affected all patients. According to the study, genomic DNA was the template for TCR beta VDJ and CDR3 profiling. A single record per CDR3 protein comes from TCRdb applying MiXCR to the reads. The sample consists of approximately 80,000 distinct CDR3 sequences, 60% to 75% of them appearing once. With V trimmed by 4 bases and J by 7 bases, 7 bases remained unmatched. The CDR3 is 15 residues long. Per the germline V gene, CDR1 is MGHDK and CDR2 is SYGVNS.

The origin of this receptor is a human donor with aplastic anemia. The sequencing input was sorted CD4+, CD8+, or CD8+CD57+ T cells (not recorded which) from PBMCs. The chain uses TRBV25-1 and TRBJ1-6; 7 bases are shared with TRBD1. CDR3 residues: CASSVPGTANSPLHC. The CDR3 region has the DNA TGTGCCAGCAGTGTCCCCGGGACAGCAAATTCACCCCTCCACTGT.